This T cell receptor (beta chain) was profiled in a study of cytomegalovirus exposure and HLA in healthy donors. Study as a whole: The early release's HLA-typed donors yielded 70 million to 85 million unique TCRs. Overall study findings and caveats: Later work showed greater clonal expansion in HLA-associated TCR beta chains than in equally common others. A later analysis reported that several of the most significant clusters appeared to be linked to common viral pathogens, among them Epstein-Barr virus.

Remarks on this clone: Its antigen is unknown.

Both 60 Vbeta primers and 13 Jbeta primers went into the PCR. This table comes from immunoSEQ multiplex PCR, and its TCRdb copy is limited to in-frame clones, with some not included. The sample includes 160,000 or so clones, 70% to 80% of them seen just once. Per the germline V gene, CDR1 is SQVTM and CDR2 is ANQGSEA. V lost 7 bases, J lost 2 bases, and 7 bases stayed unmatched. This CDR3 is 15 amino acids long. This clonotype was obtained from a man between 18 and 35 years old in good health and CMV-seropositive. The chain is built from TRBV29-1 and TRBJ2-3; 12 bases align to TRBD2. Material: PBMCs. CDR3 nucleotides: TGCAGCGCCATAGGACTAGCGGGGATCACAGATACGCAGTATTTT. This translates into CSAIGLAGITDTQYF.